Each of the 3 T cell receptor beta chains below was sequenced from the same sample in a study of T cell repertoires in ileal Crohn's disease. Only in-frame clones appear in the TCRdb table, and some are missing; sequencing was by immunoSEQ multiplex PCR. This sample carries about 8,200 clones, 96% of them seen once, and the ten largest clones take 0.2% to 0.25%. Sequencing used ileal tissue. The receptor set was obtained from an adult with Crohn's disease.

Only a few counts were recorded for this clone. The chain has TRBV30 and TRBJ1-2, with no clear D. The CDR3 loop spans 14 amino acids. The germline gives CDR1 GTSNPN, CDR2 SVGIG (reference sequence). The V and J ends lost 2 bases and 8 bases respectively, with 18 bases between them. CDR3 DNA: TGTGCCTGGAGTCCCTCCGTGAGGGCTCAGGGCTACACCTTC. Residues: CAWSPSVRAQGYTF. Looking up the rest from reference TRBV30 and TRBJ1-2 gives the full variable domain: SQTIHQWPATLVQPVGSPLSLECTVEGTSNPNLYWYRQAAGRGLQLLFYSVGIGQISSEVPQNLSASRPQDRQFILSSKKLLLSDSGFYLCAWSPSVRAQGYTFGSGTRLTVV.

The V gene is TRBV5-4, the J gene TRBJ2-7; TRBD1 aligns across 7 bases. Germline trimming cut 1 base from V and 5 bases from J; bases unmatched to any gene: 6. Germline CDR1 SGHNT, CDR2 YYREEE (reference sequence). There are 14 residues in the CDR3. The CDR3 DNA reads as TGTGCCAGCAGCTTGATAGGGGGCGTTCACGAGCAGTACTTC. Its translation is CASSLIGGVHEQYF.

The chain uses TRBV14 and TRBJ2-3; the D gene is possibly TRBD2 (5 bases). CDR1 and CDR2 from the germline V gene are SGHDN and FVKESK. V dropped 6 bases and J dropped 4 bases, with 20 bases sitting between them. CDR3 length: 16 amino acids. The CDR3 nucleotides read TGTGCCAGCAGTCCCCTCGGAGCCATCGGGGCAGATACGCAGTATTTT. It yields the protein CASSPLGAIGADTQYF.